This T cell receptor (beta chain) was recorded in a study of tissue T cells after allogeneic stem cell transplantation. Study-wide context: Tissue samples with histologically apparent lymphocytes on H&E review were prioritized for sequencing. Broader study findings: Across patients, clones rarely overlapped, yet motif clusters were shared tissue-specifically.

TCRdb keeps only in-frame clones here, not all; method: immunoSEQ multiplex PCR. Among approximately 3,000 clones listed, 62% were seen once. With regard to this clone: What it recognizes is unknown.

Steroid-refractory graft-versus-host disease after allogeneic hematopoietic cell transplant qualified adults for prospective research-autopsy enrollment. Gastrointestinal graft-versus-host disease was present in all patients, each treated with several therapy lines. The CDR3 extends over 14 amino acids. The junction had 9 bases not matched to a gene; V was cut back by 7 bases and J by 4 bases. The V gene's germline CDR1 is KGHSH and CDR2 LQKENI. This sequence originates from a male patient over 55 with steroid-refractory graft-versus-host disease after an allogeneic stem cell transplant. Some T cells may be graft donor cells. Source: ascending colon tissue, taken at autopsy. This sequence joins TRBV18 and TRBJ2-7; TRBD2 aligns across 8 bases. Here the CDR3 DNA reads TGTGCCAGCTTACCTGCGGGAGGAGGGTACGAGCAGTACTTC. Its translation: CASLPAGGGYEQYF.